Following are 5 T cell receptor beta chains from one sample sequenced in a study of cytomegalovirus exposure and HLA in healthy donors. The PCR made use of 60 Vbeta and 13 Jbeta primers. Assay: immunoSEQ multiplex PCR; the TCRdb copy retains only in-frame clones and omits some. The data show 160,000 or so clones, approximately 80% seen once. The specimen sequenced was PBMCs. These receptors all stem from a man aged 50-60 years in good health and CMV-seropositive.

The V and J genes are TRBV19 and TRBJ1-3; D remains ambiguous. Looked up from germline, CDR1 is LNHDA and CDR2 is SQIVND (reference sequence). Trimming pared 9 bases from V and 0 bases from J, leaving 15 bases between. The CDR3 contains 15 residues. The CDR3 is CASTSILSSGNTIYF. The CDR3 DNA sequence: TGTGCCAGCACCTCTATTCTGAGCTCTGGAAACACCATATATTTT.

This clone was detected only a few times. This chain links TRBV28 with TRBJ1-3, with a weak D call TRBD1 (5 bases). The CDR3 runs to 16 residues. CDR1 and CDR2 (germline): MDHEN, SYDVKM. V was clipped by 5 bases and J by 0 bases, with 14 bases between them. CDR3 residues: CASSVSQVFSGNTIYF. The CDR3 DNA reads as TGTGCCAGCAGTGTCTCACAGGTTTTCTCTGGAAACACCATATATTTT.

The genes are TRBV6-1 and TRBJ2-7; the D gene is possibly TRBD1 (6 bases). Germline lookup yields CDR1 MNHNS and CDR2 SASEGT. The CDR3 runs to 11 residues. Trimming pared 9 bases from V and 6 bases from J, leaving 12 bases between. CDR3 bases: TGTGCCAGTGACAGGTGGGCCGAGCAGTACTTC. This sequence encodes CASDRWAEQYF.

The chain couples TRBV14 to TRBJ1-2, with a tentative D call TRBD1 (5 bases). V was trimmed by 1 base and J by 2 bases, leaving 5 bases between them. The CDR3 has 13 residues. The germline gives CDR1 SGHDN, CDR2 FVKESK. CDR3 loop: CASSQGQNYGYTF. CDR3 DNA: TGTGCCAGCAGCCAAGGACAGAACTATGGCTACACCTTC.

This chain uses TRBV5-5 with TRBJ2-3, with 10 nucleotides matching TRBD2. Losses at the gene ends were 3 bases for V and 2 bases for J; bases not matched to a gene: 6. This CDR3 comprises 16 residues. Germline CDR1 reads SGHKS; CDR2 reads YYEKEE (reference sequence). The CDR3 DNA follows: TGTGCCAGCAGCTACCGAGCGGGGGGGACCACAGATACGCAGTATTTT. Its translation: CASSYRAGGTTDTQYF.